The T cell receptor beta chain described here comes from a study of blood T cell repertoires in COVID-19. Study details: Acute-phase and convalescent COVID-19 samples originated in the United States, Italy and Spain.

Generated by immunoSEQ multiplex PCR, the TCRdb table keeps only in-frame clones and is missing some. The repertoire has approximately 260,000 clones, roughly 90% of them found once; the top ten carry around 2.3%. Germline V gives CDR1 GTSNPN, CDR2 SVGIG (reference sequence). The V and J ends lost 3 bases and 0 bases, in that order; junction bases with no gene match: 4. This CDR3 region has 14 residues. Material: peripheral blood. The receptor was isolated from a woman in her sixties or seventies with COVID-19, enrolled during active disease. V and J are TRBV30 and TRBJ1-1, with 7 nucleotides matching TRBD1. In nucleotides, the CDR3 is TGTGCCTGGAGCCCAGGGGGAGTGAACACTGAAGCTTTCTTT. This translates into CAWSPGGVNTEAFF.